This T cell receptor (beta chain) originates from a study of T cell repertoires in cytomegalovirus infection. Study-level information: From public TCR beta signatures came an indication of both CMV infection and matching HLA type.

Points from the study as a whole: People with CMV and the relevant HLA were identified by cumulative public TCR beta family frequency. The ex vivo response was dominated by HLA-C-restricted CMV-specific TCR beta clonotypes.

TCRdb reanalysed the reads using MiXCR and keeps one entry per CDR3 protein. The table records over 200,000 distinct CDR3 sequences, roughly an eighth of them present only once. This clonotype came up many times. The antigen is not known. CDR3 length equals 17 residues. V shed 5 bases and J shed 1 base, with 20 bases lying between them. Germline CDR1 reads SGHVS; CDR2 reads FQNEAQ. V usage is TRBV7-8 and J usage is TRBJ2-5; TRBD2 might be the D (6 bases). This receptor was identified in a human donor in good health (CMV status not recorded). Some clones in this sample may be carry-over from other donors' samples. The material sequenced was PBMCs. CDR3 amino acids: CASSPRVSSGGQETQYF. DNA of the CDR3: TGTGCCAGCAGCCCTCGCGTATCTTCCGGGGGCCAAGAGACCCAGTACTTC. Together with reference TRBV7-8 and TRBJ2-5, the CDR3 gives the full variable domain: GAGVSQSPRYKVAKRGQDVALRCDPISGHVSLFWYQQALGQGPEFLTYFQNEAQLDKSGLPSDRFFAERPEGSVSTLKIQRTQQEDSAVYLCASSPRVSSGGQETQYFGPGTRLLVL.